This T cell receptor beta chain was sequenced in a study of blood T cell repertoires in COVID-19. Study-level information: The origin of the acute and convalescent COVID-19 samples was the United States, Italy and Spain.

The germline V gene has CDR1 SGHVS and CDR2 FQNEAQ. V was trimmed by 2 bases and J by 7 bases, leaving 9 bases between them. The CDR3 runs to 13 residues. This study enrolled people aged 18 to 89 from roughly 24 US geographic areas. Cohort allocation depended upon clinical history that participants reported. As handled by the study authors: By means of reference gene primer amplification, nucleated cell counts were estimated. Clones were read by immunoSEQ multiplex PCR, and TCRdb kept only the in-frame ones, dropping some. The V and J calls and clone size come from that table; D and trimming were worked out from the DNA. The sample lists 150,000 or so clones; about 86% were seen once.

The clonotype was recovered from a woman aged 45-65 years in a cohort exposed to, infected with or recovered from COVID-19 (not recorded which). The V and J genes are TRBV7-8 and TRBJ1-5, with D possibly TRBD1 on 5 matching bases. Sequences were obtained from PBMCs or T cells enriched from blood (not recorded which). The DNA of the CDR3 is TGTGCCAGCAGCTTAACAGGTTACCAGCCCCAGCATTTT. The encoded protein is CASSLTGYQPQHF.